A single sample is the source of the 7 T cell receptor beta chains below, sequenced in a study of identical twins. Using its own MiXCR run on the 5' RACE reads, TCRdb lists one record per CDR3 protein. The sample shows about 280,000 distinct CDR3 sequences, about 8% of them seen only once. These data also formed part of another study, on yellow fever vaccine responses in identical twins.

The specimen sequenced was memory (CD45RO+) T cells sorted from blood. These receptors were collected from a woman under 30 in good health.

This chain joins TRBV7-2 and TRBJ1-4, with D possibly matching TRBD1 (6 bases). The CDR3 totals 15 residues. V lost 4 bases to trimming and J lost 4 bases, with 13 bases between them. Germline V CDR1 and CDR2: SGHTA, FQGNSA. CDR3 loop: CASSWRTENNEKLFF. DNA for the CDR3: TGTGCCAGCAGCTGGAGGACAGAAAATAATGAAAAACTGTTTTTT.

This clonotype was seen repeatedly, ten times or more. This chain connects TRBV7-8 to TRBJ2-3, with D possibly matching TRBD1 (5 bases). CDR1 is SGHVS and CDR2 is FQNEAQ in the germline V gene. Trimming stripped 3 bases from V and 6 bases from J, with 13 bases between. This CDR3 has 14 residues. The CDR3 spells CASSLDIARDTQYF. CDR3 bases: TGTGCCAGCAGCTTGGACATCGCCCGGGATACGCAGTATTTT.

The CDR3 region is CASGFTLTPDLTDTQYF. The CDR3, as DNA: TGTGCTAGTGGTTTCACCTTGACCCCGGATCTCACAGATACGCAGTATTTT. V is TRBV12-5 and J is TRBJ2-3, with D unresolved. Germline V lookup: CDR1 LGHNT, CDR2 FRNRAP. V was trimmed by 3 bases and J by 2 bases, leaving 18 bases between them. The length of the CDR3 is 17 residues. The variable domain in full, completed from reference TRBV12-5 and TRBJ2-3, reads DARVTQTPRHKVTEMGQEVTMRCQPILGHNTVFWYRQTMMQGLELLAYFRNRAPLDDSGMPKDRFSAEMPDATLATLKIQPSEPRDSAVYFCASGFTLTPDLTDTQYFGPGTRLTVL.

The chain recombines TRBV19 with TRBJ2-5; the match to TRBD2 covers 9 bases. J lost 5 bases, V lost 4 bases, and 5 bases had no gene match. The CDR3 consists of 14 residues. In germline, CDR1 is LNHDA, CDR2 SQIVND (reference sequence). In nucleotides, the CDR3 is TGTGCCAGTAGTAGCGGGAGGGCCGGGGAGACCCAGTACTTC. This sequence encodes CASSSGRAGETQYF.

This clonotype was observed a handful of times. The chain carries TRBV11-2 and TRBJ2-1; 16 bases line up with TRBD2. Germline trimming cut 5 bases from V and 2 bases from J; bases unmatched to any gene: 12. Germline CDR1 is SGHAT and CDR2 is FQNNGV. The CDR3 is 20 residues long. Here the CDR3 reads CASSELTGLAGGITYNEQFF. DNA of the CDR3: TGTGCCAGCAGCGAACTAACGGGACTAGCGGGAGGGATAACCTACAATGAGCAGTTCTTC. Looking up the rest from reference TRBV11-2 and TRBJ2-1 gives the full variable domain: EAGVAQSPRYKIIEKRQSVAFWCNPISGHATLYWYQQILGQGPKLLIQFQNNGVVDDSQLPKDRFSAERLKGVDSTLKIQPAKLEDSAVYLCASSELTGLAGGITYNEQFFGPGTRLTVL.

Here the CDR3 DNA reads TGTGCCAGCAGTTACTCAGGTTCCTACGAGCAGTACTTC. Its translation is CASSYSGSYEQYF. J is TRBJ2-7 and V is TRBV6-5, with unresolved D. Trimming shortened V by 0 bases and J by 1 base, and 4 bases separated the two germline ends. The CDR3 spans 13 residues. Germline assignment: CDR1 MNHEY and CDR2 SVGAGI.

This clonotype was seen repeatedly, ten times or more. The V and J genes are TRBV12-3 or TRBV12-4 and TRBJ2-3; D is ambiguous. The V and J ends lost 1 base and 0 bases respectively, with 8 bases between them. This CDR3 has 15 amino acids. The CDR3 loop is CASSLGGVSTDTQYF. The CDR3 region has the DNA TGTGCCAGCAGTTTAGGGGGTGTCAGCACAGATACGCAGTATTTT.